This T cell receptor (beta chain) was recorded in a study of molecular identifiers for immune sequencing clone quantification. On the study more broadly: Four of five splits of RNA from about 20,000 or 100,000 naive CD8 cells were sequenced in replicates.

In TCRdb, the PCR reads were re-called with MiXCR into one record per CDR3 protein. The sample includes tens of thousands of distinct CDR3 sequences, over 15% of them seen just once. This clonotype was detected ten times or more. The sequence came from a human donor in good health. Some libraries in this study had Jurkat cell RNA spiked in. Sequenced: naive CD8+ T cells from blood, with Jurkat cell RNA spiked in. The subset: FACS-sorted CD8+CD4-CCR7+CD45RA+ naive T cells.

Here the CDR3 DNA reads TGTGCCAGCAGCTTGGATGGTAGTGGGGAGACTAATGAAAAACTGTTTTTT. It is translated as CASSLDGSGETNEKLFF. V and J are TRBV5-5 and TRBJ1-4; no clear D gene. The CDR3 consists of 17 residues. V lost 0 bases to trimming and J lost 2 bases, with 14 bases between them. The germline V gene encodes CDR1 SGHKS and CDR2 YYEKEE (reference sequence).